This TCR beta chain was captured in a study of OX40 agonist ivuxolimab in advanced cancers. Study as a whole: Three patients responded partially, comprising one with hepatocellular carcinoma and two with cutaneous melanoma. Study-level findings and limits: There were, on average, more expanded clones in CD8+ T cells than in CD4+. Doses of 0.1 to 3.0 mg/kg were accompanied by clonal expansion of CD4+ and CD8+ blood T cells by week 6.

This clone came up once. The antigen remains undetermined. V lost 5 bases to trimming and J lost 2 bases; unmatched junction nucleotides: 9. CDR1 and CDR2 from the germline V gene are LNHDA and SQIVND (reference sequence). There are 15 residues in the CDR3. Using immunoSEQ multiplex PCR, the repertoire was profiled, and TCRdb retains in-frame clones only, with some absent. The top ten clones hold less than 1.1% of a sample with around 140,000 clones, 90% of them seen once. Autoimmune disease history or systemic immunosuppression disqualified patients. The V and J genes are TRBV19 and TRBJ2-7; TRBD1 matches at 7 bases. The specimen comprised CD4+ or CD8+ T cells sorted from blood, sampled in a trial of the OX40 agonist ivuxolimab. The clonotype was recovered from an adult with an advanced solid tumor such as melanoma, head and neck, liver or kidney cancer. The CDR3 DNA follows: TGTGCCAGTAGTCCCCGGACAGGAAGCACCTACGAGCAGTACTTC. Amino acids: CASSPRTGSTYEQYF.